This T cell receptor (beta chain) originates from a study of blood T cell repertoires in COVID-19. Sequencing was performed with immunoSEQ multiplex PCR; in TCRdb, only in-frame clones are kept and a portion is missing. The table lists roughly 300,000 clones, under 90% of them singletons. CDR1 and CDR2 (germline): SGDLS, YYNGEE. With 3 bases clipped from V and 7 bases from J, the junction kept 6 bases outside the gene matches. This CDR3 spans 14 amino acids. Individuals drawn from approximately 26 US areas were roughly 18 to 100 years old. Cohort 3 recovery required two negative PCRs, clearance, or symptom resolution.

The sequence derives from a young man who had recovered from COVID-19. The sequenced sample was PBMCs or T cells enriched from blood (not recorded which). The V gene is TRBV9, the J gene TRBJ1-4; 7 bases map to TRBD1. The CDR3 nucleotides read TGTGCCAGCAGCGAGGGGGCCCTAGGTGAAAAACTGTTTTTT. Translation gives CASSEGALGEKLFF.